This T cell receptor (beta chain) was profiled in a study of T cells in narcolepsy (dated 2018 in TCRdb). With regard to the full study: The study enrolled patients with narcolepsy type 1 or type 2 (NT1, NT2) together with healthy control donors. To look for autoreactive T cells in narcolepsy patients that target self-antigens of hypocretin neurons (hypocretin, TRIB2), the study used TCR Vbeta sequencing to follow clonotypes in blood and CSF.

For TCR Vbeta sequencing, memory CD4+ T cells were sorted ex vivo from the peripheral blood of both healthy controls and narcolepsy patients. What the study reported, not specific to this receptor: Plots that compared CSF and blood CD4+ T cell clonotypes from the same patient highlighted HCRT-specific and TRIB2-specific autoreactive clonotypes. According to the report, autoreactive clonotypes were detected serially in the blood of the same patients and of different patients, but not in healthy controls. Numbers of sequenced blood memory CD4+ clonotypes were comparable, averaging about 39,000 in patients and over 30,000 in controls. No sequences matching autoreactive T cell clones were contained in some blood memory CD4+ repertoires from patients and controls.

Library preparation was by the immunoSEQ multiplex PCR assay. Sourced from immuneACCESS, this table was stored by TCRdb with only in-frame sequences that have V and J called. A share of the clones is absent; for the studies checked, an unresolved V gene accounts for under half, and the remainder has no known explanation. For this sample the table gives around 16,000 clones, of which about 85% were detected only once. The ten most abundant clones make up over 35% of the sample. Here V drops 2 bases and J drops 3 bases, and the junction holds 10 bases not matched to any gene. Via the germline V gene, CDR1 is KGHSH and CDR2 LQKENI. The CDR3 has 17 amino acids, counting the end cysteine and phenylalanine. Kept here is only the CDR3 DNA, which spans 51 bases and is read in frame from base 1. In the case of this clone: Which antigen it targets is not known. No quality values exist for individual bases; no much larger clone is one base distant.

The TCR comes from a human donor in good health. Sequencing used memory (CD45RA-) CD4+ T cells from blood. The label giving this sample's cell subset or site can be read as: memory T cells sorted ex vivo from peripheral blood. The chain couples TRBV18 to TRBJ2-1; 7 bases in the junction line up with TRBD2. The CDR3 protein is CASSPRLRGGSYNEQFF. The nucleotides read TGTGCCAGCTCACCAAGGTTACGGGGCGGGAGCTACAATGAGCAGTTCTTC.